This T cell receptor beta chain was identified in a study of naive and memory T cell subsets (dated by TCRdb to about 2017). For context, the study as a whole: The figure summarizing the skin biopsy and whole blood samples listed approximately 10 blood donors, 7 tuberculin skin test biopsies and 3 saline control biopsies. PCR2 was typically run as a SYBR Green qPCR and stopped at a set threshold, although low-input samples could use end-point PCR of around 6 cycles instead. Overall study outcomes, separate from this receptor: The potential sensitivity of the RNA-based method to TCR transcript changes with T cell activation and differentiation was acknowledged.

Comment on this clonotype: This receptor's antigen is unknown. The record has no base qualities; no much larger clone is one base away.

A robust, sensitive protocol for the amplification, sequencing and analysis of TCRs was described in the study, in which 3' ligation of a UMI-containing oligonucleotide to TCR cDNA was used. For whole blood analysis, more than 2 ml of peripheral blood was collected from healthy adult volunteers into Tempus tubes, and RNA was extracted following the manufacturer's instructions. Total RNA was used without cell sorting and was treated with RQ1 DNase before reverse transcription, with a target input of about 1 to 1,100 ng. Libraries were prepared from skin biopsies and whole blood so that pipeline robustness could be tested in samples in which T cells form a minority population. Library method: 5' RACE. The ligated cDNA was amplified in four rounds of PCR with nested alpha and beta constant region primers together with the SP2 primer. TCR RNA was reverse transcribed with SuperScript IV using alpha and beta constant region primers for the blood and skin samples. T4 RNA ligase 1 was used to ligate an oligonucleotide containing the Illumina SP2 primer and a UMI to the 3' end of the cDNA. To prevent hairpin formation, the 12-nucleotide UMI was made up of two random hexamers with an eight-base spacer between them. From the second PCR onward, TCR alpha and beta chain libraries were processed separately and dual indexed for multiplexing. After pooling, the indexed libraries were analyzed by capillary electrophoresis and sequenced on either an Illumina MiSeq or NextSeq. PhiX DNA at about 5-7% was spiked into libraries to increase base diversity and improve cluster recognition. The paper's processing steps were these. Demultiplexor extracted UMIs from read 2, combined them with read 1 TCR sequence, and split reads by sample indices. Decombinator identified V and J genes and V-J junctions, assigning each TCR a five-part identifier including V and J deletions. Collapsinator used UMIs to correct sequencing errors and PCR amplification heterogeneity, producing a UMI-based abundance for each TCR. CDR3Translator turned identifiers into nucleotide sequence, translated that sequence into amino acids, and pulled out CDR3 regions based on terminal motifs. Error-corrected counts of alpha and beta TCRs from blood and skin were compared after being normalized to the amount of input RNA. TCRdb reworked the public reads: Q25 trimming with fastp, MiXCR clone assembly, productive beta chains retained. Entries are consolidated by CDR3 protein sequence, retaining the most common genes and DNA. Here the V and J calls rest on TCRdb's processing, not on the authors' analysis. The sample table lists 58,000 or so distinct CDR3 sequences, over 6% of them with a count of one. The ten largest account for 9% to 10% of the sample.

The source of this sequence is a female donor in good health.

Read as DNA, the sequence is TGTGCCAGCAGCCAGGCTAAACAGGGGTGGACTGAAGCTTTCTTT. Its amino acids are CASSQAKQGWTEAFF. This receptor chain uses TRBV4-2 and TRBJ1-1, with 7 central nucleotides matching TRBD1. Germline trimming amounts to 3 bases on V and 5 bases on J, with 9 as the count of junction bases outside the gene matches. The CDR3 measures 15 amino acids from cysteine to phenylalanine. The retained sequence is limited to the CDR3, 45 bases, with the frame set at the first base. CDR1 and CDR2 were assigned from the germline V gene as LGHNA and YNFKEQ.